These T cell receptor beta chains were read from a single sample in a study of blood T cell repertoires in COVID-19. TCRdb's table, derived via immunoSEQ multiplex PCR, lists solely in-frame clones and lacks some. In the table there are about 140,000 clones, 80% to 85% of which are singletons. Input material: peripheral blood. These receptors all come from a man aged 30-40 years with COVID-19, enrolled during active disease. Both conserved end residues are part of each CDR3. D genes are given only for firm matches. Clone size is shown for a subset of rows, as once, few, many or a class of expanded clone.

J gene: TRBJ1-1; CDR3 length: 14; V gene: TRBV4-1; D gene: NA; clone size: NA; CDR3 DNA: TGCGCCAGCAGCCAAGATGGGGGGGCGGTTGAAGCTTTCTTT; CDR3 protein: CASSQDGGAVEAFF
J gene: TRBJ1-2; CDR3 length: 14; V gene: TRBV10-3; D gene: TRBD1; clone size: NA; CDR3 DNA: TGTGCCATCGGGGCGCCGGGACAGACCTATGGCTACACCTTC; CDR3 protein: CAIGAPGQTYGYTF
J gene: TRBJ1-5; CDR3 length: 13; V gene: TRBV7-8; D gene: NA; clone size: NA; CDR3 DNA: TGTGCCAGCAGCCACAGGGGCAATCAGCCCCAGCATTTT; CDR3 protein: CASSHRGNQPQHF
J gene: TRBJ2-1; CDR3 length: 16; V gene: TRBV7-3; D gene: TRBD2; clone size: NA; CDR3 DNA: TGTGCCAGCAGCTTAACTCCGGGGCGGGAGATGGGTGAGCAGTTCTTC; CDR3 protein: CASSLTPGREMGEQFF
J gene: TRBJ2-2; CDR3 length: 15; V gene: TRBV10-3; D gene: TRBD1; clone size: NA; CDR3 DNA: TGTGCCATCAGTCCGGGACAGGGTAGCTCCGGGGAGCTGTTTTTT; CDR3 protein: CAISPGQGSSGELFF
J gene: TRBJ2-5; CDR3 length: 15; V gene: TRBV18; D gene: TRBD1; clone size: NA; CDR3 DNA: TGTGCCAGCTCACGCGGACAGGGGCGTCAAGAGACCCAGTACTTC; CDR3 protein: CASSRGQGRQETQYF
J gene: TRBJ2-5; CDR3 length: 13; V gene: TRBV23-1; D gene: NA; clone size: few; CDR3 DNA: TGCGCCAGCAGTCAACCCGGCGGGGAGACCCAGTACTTC; CDR3 protein: CASSQPGGETQYF
J gene: TRBJ2-7; CDR3 length: 13; V gene: TRBV2; D gene: NA; clone size: NA; CDR3 DNA: TGTGCCAGCAAAGAGACATCCTCCTACGAGCAGTACTTC; CDR3 protein: CASKETSSYEQYF
J gene: TRBJ2-5; CDR3 length: 13; V gene: TRBV29-1; D gene: TRBD1; clone size: NA; CDR3 DNA: TGCAGCGTTAAGGGGGCAGGGCAAGAGACCCAGTACTTC; CDR3 protein: CSVKGAGQETQYF
J gene: TRBJ2-7; CDR3 length: 14; V gene: TRBV28; D gene: NA; clone size: NA; CDR3 DNA: TGTGCCAGCAGTTTAATCCCAGGGGTCTACGAGCAGTACTTC; CDR3 protein: CASSLIPGVYEQYF
J gene: TRBJ2-3; CDR3 length: 18; V gene: TRBV10-3; D gene: TRBD2; clone size: NA; CDR3 DNA: TGTGCCATCAGGGACCGGGACGCAAAACCCGGGGGGACAGATACGCAGTATTTT; CDR3 protein: CAIRDRDAKPGGTDTQYF
J gene: TRBJ1-1; CDR3 length: 16; V gene: TRBV6-5; D gene: TRBD1; clone size: few; CDR3 DNA: TGTGCCAGCAGTTCCCCGGGACAGGGTTTGAACACTGAAGCTTTCTTT; CDR3 protein: CASSSPGQGLNTEAFF
J gene: TRBJ2-2; CDR3 length: 16; V gene: TRBV12-5; D gene: TRBD2; clone size: once; CDR3 DNA: TGTGCTAGTGGTATCGGACTAGCGGGAGGTGACGGGGAGCTGTTTTTT; CDR3 protein: CASGIGLAGGDGELFF
J gene: TRBJ2-3; CDR3 length: 15; V gene: TRBV15; D gene: NA; clone size: NA; CDR3 DNA: TGTGCCACCAGCAGAGCTGGGCTTAACACAGATACGCAGTATTTT; CDR3 protein: CATSRAGLNTDTQYF
J gene: TRBJ2-1; CDR3 length: 16; V gene: TRBV7-8; D gene: NA; clone size: NA; CDR3 DNA: TGTGCCAGCAGCTTAAAATCTGGAGGGGCGGACAATGAGCAGTTCTTC; CDR3 protein: CASSLKSGGADNEQFF
J gene: TRBJ2-1; CDR3 length: 13; V gene: TRBV5-4; D gene: TRBD1; clone size: NA; CDR3 DNA: TGTGCCAGCAGCTCGACAGGGGGGAATGAGCAGTTCTTC; CDR3 protein: CASSSTGGNEQFF
J gene: TRBJ2-1; CDR3 length: 14; V gene: TRBV2; D gene: TRBD2; clone size: few; CDR3 DNA: TGTGCCAGCAGAGGACTAGCGGGAACCCATGAGCAGTTCTTC; CDR3 protein: CASRGLAGTHEQFF
J gene: TRBJ2-5; CDR3 length: 15; V gene: TRBV28; D gene: NA; clone size: NA; CDR3 DNA: TGTGCCAGCAGTACATCGCAGGGCCAAATAGAGACCCAGTACTTC; CDR3 protein: CASSTSQGQIETQYF
J gene: TRBJ2-3; CDR3 length: 16; V gene: TRBV24-1; D gene: TRBD2; clone size: NA; CDR3 DNA: TGTGCCACCAGTGACGTGACTAGCGGCGGCACAGATACGCAGTATTTT; CDR3 protein: CATSDVTSGGTDTQYF
J gene: TRBJ1-6; CDR3 length: 15; V gene: TRBV28; D gene: NA; clone size: NA; CDR3 DNA: TGTGCCAGCAGTTTAGGAGGAAGCCTTAATTCACCCCTCCACTTT; CDR3 protein: CASSLGGSLNSPLHF
J gene: TRBJ1-2; CDR3 length: 13; V gene: TRBV24-1; D gene: NA; clone size: few; CDR3 DNA: TGTGCCACCAGTCAGGGGCAGACTTATGGCTACACCTTC; CDR3 protein: CATSQGQTYGYTF
J gene: TRBJ2-3; CDR3 length: 14; V gene: TRBV10-3; D gene: TRBD1; clone size: NA; CDR3 DNA: TGTGCCATCAGCGACAGGGAAAAGACAGATACGCAGTATTTT; CDR3 protein: CAISDREKTDTQYF
J gene: TRBJ1-2; CDR3 length: 13; V gene: TRBV9; D gene: NA; clone size: NA; CDR3 DNA: TGTGCCAGCAGCGTACAGGGTCTCTATGGCTACACCTTC; CDR3 protein: CASSVQGLYGYTF
J gene: TRBJ2-1; CDR3 length: 14; V gene: TRBV23-1; D gene: NA; clone size: NA; CDR3 DNA: TGCGCCAGCATCACAGGGGGGGTAAAAAATGAGCAGTTCTTC; CDR3 protein: CASITGGVKNEQFF
J gene: TRBJ2-7; CDR3 length: 13; V gene: TRBV10-3; D gene: TRBD1; clone size: NA; CDR3 DNA: TGTGCCATCAAAGACAGGGTCCCTTACGAGCAGTACTTC; CDR3 protein: CAIKDRVPYEQYF
J gene: TRBJ2-5; CDR3 length: 16; V gene: TRBV2; D gene: TRBD2; clone size: NA; CDR3 DNA: TGTGCCAGCAGTGACCCACGGGAGGCGGGACAAGAGACCCAGTACTTC; CDR3 protein: CASSDPREAGQETQYF
J gene: TRBJ2-1; CDR3 length: 13; V gene: TRBV5-1; D gene: TRBD1; clone size: NA; CDR3 DNA: TGCGCCAGCAGCTCAGGGGGCTTGAGTGAGCAGTTCTTC; CDR3 protein: CASSSGGLSEQFF
J gene: TRBJ1-1; CDR3 length: 13; V gene: TRBV6-1; D gene: NA; clone size: NA; CDR3 DNA: TGTGCCAGCAGTGAAGGAATCAGGGCTGAAGCTTTCTTT; CDR3 protein: CASSEGIRAEAFF
J gene: TRBJ2-1; CDR3 length: 14; V gene: TRBV6-6; D gene: NA; clone size: NA; CDR3 DNA: TGTGCCAGCAGTTATGAGGGCCCTGGAGGGGAGCAGTTCTTC; CDR3 protein: CASSYEGPGGEQFF
J gene: TRBJ2-5; CDR3 length: 17; V gene: TRBV7-8; D gene: NA; clone size: NA; CDR3 DNA: TGTGCCAGCAGCCCTCTAGGGGCTCGTCGTGCGCAAGAGACCCAGTACTTC; CDR3 protein: CASSPLGARRAQETQYF
J gene: TRBJ2-5; CDR3 length: 16; V gene: TRBV11-2; D gene: TRBD2; clone size: NA; CDR3 DNA: TGTGCCAGCAGCGACCTGGTAGCGGGAATACGAAAGACCCAGTACTTC; CDR3 protein: CASSDLVAGIRKTQYF
J gene: TRBJ2-1; CDR3 length: 16; V gene: TRBV10-3; D gene: NA; clone size: NA; CDR3 DNA: TGTGCCATCAGTGAGTCGGGCAGGGAGGTCTACAATGAGCAGTTCTTC; CDR3 protein: CAISESGREVYNEQFF
J gene: TRBJ2-3; CDR3 length: 19; V gene: TRBV7-2; D gene: TRBD2; clone size: few; CDR3 DNA: TGTGCCAGCAGCCACGGGACTAGCGGGAGTTGGGGTGGGGGAGATACGCAGTATTTT; CDR3 protein: CASSHGTSGSWGGGDTQYF
J gene: TRBJ2-2; CDR3 length: 14; V gene: TRBV6-6; D gene: NA; clone size: few; CDR3 DNA: TGTGCCAGCAGTGCGGGACTTGACACCGGGGAGCTGTTTTTT; CDR3 protein: CASSAGLDTGELFF
J gene: TRBJ1-6; CDR3 length: 14; V gene: TRBV29-1; D gene: TRBD1; clone size: NA; CDR3 DNA: TGCAGCGTCCAAGGACAGGGGGGCAGTTCACCCCTCCACTTT; CDR3 protein: CSVQGQGGSSPLHF
J gene: TRBJ1-2; CDR3 length: 15; V gene: TRBV4-3; D gene: NA; clone size: NA; CDR3 DNA: TGCGCCAGCAGCCTTGGAAGGACAGCCAACTATGGCTACACCTTC; CDR3 protein: CASSLGRTANYGYTF
J gene: TRBJ2-6; CDR3 length: 17; V gene: TRBV5-1; D gene: NA; clone size: NA; CDR3 DNA: TGCGCCAGCAGCTTGCAGGTCGGGGGTGCGGGGGCCAACGTCCTGACTTTC; CDR3 protein: CASSLQVGGAGANVLTF
J gene: TRBJ2-1; CDR3 length: 14; V gene: TRBV7-2; D gene: TRBD2; clone size: NA; CDR3 DNA: TGTGCCAGCAGATCTGCTAGCGGCCTCAATGAGCAGTTCTTC; CDR3 protein: CASRSASGLNEQFF